The 12 T cell receptor beta chains reported below all come from one sample, sequenced in a study of T cells in Graves' hyperthyroidism and ophthalmopathy. Amplification yielded TCR beta CDR3 regions, with RNA transcripts as the source. Using the HTBI primer set, a first-round RT-PCR was run on the TCR CDR3. TCRdb recomputed calls from the multiplex PCR reads with MiXCR, one row per CDR3 protein. Among approximately 400,000 distinct CDR3 sequences listed, 15% to 18% were seen once. The sequenced material came from blood. The receptors were gathered from a woman aged 18-29 years with Graves' hyperthyroidism.

The chain links TRBV2 to TRBJ2-3, with 9 bases fitting TRBD2. The CDR3 sequence is 14 residues long. Unmatched junction bases numbered 4, after V lost 3 bases and J lost 6 bases. In germline, CDR1 is SNHLY, CDR2 FYNNEI. The CDR3 loop reads CASSELAGRDTQYF. CDR3 DNA: TGTGCCAGCAGTGAGCTAGCGGGACGCGATACGCAGTATTTT.

The V call is TRBV11-2, the J call TRBJ1-2; D is uncertain. The CDR3 is made up of 16 amino acids. The V end was cut by 3 bases, the J end by 3 bases, with 17 bases between. The germline CDR1 and CDR2 sequences are SGHAT and FQNNGV. Here the CDR3 reads CASSFDRKRADYGYTF. Here the CDR3 DNA reads TGTGCCAGCAGCTTCGATAGGAAAAGGGCAGACTATGGCTACACCTTC.

The gene calls are TRBV9 and TRBJ2-2; 10 bases align to TRBD1. Germline V CDR1 and CDR2: SGDLS, YYNGEE. The V segment lost 4 bases and the J segment 4 bases; nucleotides outside the gene matches: 7. This CDR3 spans 16 amino acids. This CDR3 reads CASSLSRDRGTGELFF. The CDR3 DNA follows: TGTGCCAGCAGCCTCAGCCGGGACAGGGGCACCGGGGAGCTGTTTTTT.

This clonotype was counted a few times. J is TRBJ2-5 and V is TRBV9; D is unresolved. This CDR3 spans 13 amino acids. V gave up 0 bases and J gave up 2 bases, with 5 bases separating them. Germline assignment: CDR1 SGDLS and CDR2 YYNGEE. The CDR3 bases are TGTGCCAGCAGCGTAGGGGTTCAAGAGACCCAGTACTTC. This translates into CASSVGVQETQYF. Full variable domain (rest looked up from reference TRBV9 and TRBJ2-5): DSGVTQTPKHLITATGQRVTLRCSPRSGDLSVYWYQQSLDQGLQFLIQYYNGEERAKGNILERFSAQQFPDLHSELNLSSLELGDSALYFCASSVGVQETQYFGPGTRLLVL.

At least ten counts were recorded for this clonotype. J is TRBJ1-2 and V is TRBV15, with D maybe TRBD1 (6 bases). Between the trimmed V and J ends, which lost 3 bases and 7 bases, there was a span of 33 bases. CDR1 and CDR2 from the germline V gene are LNHNV and YYDKDF (reference sequence). CDR3 length equals 20 residues. As DNA, the CDR3 is TGTGCCACCAGCAGCCACTTTCAATCTCGGTGGGGACGGGGGCTATCTGGCTACACCTTC. This translates into CATSSHFQSRWGRGLSGYTF.

The chain is built from TRBV20-1 and TRBJ2-7, with a tentative D call TRBD2 (5 bases). V dropped 1 base and J dropped 2 bases, with 18 bases sitting between them. Per germline, CDR1 DFQATT and CDR2 SNEGSKA (reference sequence). The CDR3 has 16 amino acids. CDR3 in DNA: TGCAGTGCTAGAGTGGTTTCTGGGAGCGGCACCTACGAGCAGTACTTC. Protein: CSARVVSGSGTYEQYF.

This clonotype was counted at least ten times. J is TRBJ2-2 and V is TRBV12-3 or TRBV12-4, with TRBD2 matching 13 bases. Trimming at V came to 6 bases and at J to 5 bases, leaving 12 bases not matched to a gene. The CDR3 spans 18 residues. The CDR3 loop reads CASRPPGLAGWRTGELFF. The CDR3 DNA is TGTGCCAGCAGGCCTCCGGGACTAGCGGGATGGAGGACCGGGGAGCTGTTTTTT.

This clonotype was seen ten or more times. This chain joins TRBV7-9 and TRBJ2-1; no definite D call. This CDR3 is 12 amino acids long. Germline V lookup: CDR1 SEHNR, CDR2 FQNEAQ (reference sequence). Trimming pared 2 bases from V and 7 bases from J, leaving 6 bases between. CDR3 nucleotides: TGTGCCAGCAGCTTATCTTCGAATGAGCAGTTCTTC. Its protein is CASSLSSNEQFF.

CDR3 coding DNA: TGTGCCATCAGTGAGAGGAGTACAGGGGGACGGTCACCCCTCCACTTT. Protein sequence: CAISERSTGGRSPLHF. V and J are TRBV10-3 and TRBJ1-6; 8 bases align to TRBD1. V was clipped by 2 bases and J by 10 bases; unmatched bases: 10. CDR3 size: 16 residues. Looked up from germline, CDR1 is ENHRY and CDR2 is SYGVKD.

The chain carries TRBV20-1 and TRBJ2-2; TRBD2 agrees at 12 bases. The V gene end was trimmed by 2 bases and the J gene end by 4 bases; junction bases not matched to a gene: 5. CDR1 DFQATT and CDR2 SNEGSKA come from the germline V gene (reference sequence). The CDR3 runs to 16 residues. Here the CDR3 reads CSARPASGRATGELFF. The CDR3 region has the DNA TGCAGTGCTAGACCCGCTAGCGGGAGGGCCACCGGGGAGCTGTTTTTT.

There are many counts of this clonotype. This CDR3 is CASSEIGTVNYGYTF. CDR3 nucleotides: TGTGCCAGCAGTGAGATCGGGACAGTTAACTATGGCTACACCTTC. This rearrangement joins TRBV6-1 to TRBJ1-2, with TRBD1 matching over 7 bases. Per germline, CDR1 MNHNS and CDR2 SASEGT. The CDR3 loop spans 15 amino acids. V was clipped by 3 bases and J by 1 base; unmatched bases: 5.

The V call is TRBV5-1, the J call TRBJ2-1, with 7 bases matching TRBD2. From germline, CDR1 is SGHRS and CDR2 YFSETQ. The CDR3 spans 16 residues. V lost 0 bases, J lost 4 bases, and 7 bases stayed unmatched. The CDR3 protein is CASSLVGLAVYNEQFF. For the CDR3, the DNA is TGCGCCAGCAGCTTGGTAGGGCTAGCGGTATACAATGAGCAGTTCTTC. The complete variable domain, with remaining parts taken from reference TRBV5-1 and TRBJ2-1, reads KAGVTQTPRYLIKTRGQQVTLSCSPISGHRSVSWYQQTPGQGLQFLFEYFSETQRNKGNFPGRFSGRQFSNSRSEMNVSTLELGDSALYLCASSLVGLAVYNEQFFGPGTRLTVL.